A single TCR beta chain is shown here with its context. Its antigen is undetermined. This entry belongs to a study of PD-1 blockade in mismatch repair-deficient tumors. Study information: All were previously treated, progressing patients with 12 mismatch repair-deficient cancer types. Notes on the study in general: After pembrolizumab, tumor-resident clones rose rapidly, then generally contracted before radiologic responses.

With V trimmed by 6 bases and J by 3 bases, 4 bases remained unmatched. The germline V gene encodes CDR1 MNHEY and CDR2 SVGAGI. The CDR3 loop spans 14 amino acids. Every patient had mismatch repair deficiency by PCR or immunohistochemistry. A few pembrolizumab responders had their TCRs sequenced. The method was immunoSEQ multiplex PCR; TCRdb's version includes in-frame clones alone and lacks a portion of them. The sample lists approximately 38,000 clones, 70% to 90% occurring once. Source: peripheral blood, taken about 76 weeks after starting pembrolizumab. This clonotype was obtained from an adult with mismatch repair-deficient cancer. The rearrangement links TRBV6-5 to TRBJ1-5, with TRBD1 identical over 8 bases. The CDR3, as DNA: TGTGCCAGCAGGCCGACAGGGGTCAATCAGCCCCAGCATTTT. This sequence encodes CASRPTGVNQPQHF.